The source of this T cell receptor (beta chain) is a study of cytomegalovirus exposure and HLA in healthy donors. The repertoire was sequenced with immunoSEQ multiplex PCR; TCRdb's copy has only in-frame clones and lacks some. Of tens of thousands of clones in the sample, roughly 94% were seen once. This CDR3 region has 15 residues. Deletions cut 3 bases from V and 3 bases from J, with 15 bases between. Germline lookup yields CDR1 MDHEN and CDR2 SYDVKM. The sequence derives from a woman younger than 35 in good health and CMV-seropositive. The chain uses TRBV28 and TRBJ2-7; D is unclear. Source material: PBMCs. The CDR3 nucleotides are TGTGCCAGCAGTTTTCCTACCTCAATTGACTACGAGCAGTACTTC. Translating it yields CASSFPTSIDYEQYF.